This T cell receptor beta chain was observed in a study of Graves' ophthalmopathy and Graves' hyperthyroidism. Study context: Blood was drawn at initial diagnosis, before any treatment.

Amplification of the TCR beta CDR3 regions used RNA transcripts (as template). First-round RT-PCR used HTBI primers; second-round multiplex PCR followed. One entry per CDR3 protein results from TCRdb running MiXCR on the multiplex PCR reads. The data show some 370,000 distinct CDR3 sequences, about 15% seen once. Findings of the study overall: Cross-validated, the 13-signature model showed 87.88%/81.08% sensitivity/specificity, and 80%/75% in the test set. Thyroid clonotypes that were expanded above 0.001 frequency mostly also appeared in blood.

This CDR3 contains 15 residues. V was clipped by 2 bases and J by 1 base; unmatched bases: 5. The germline CDR1 and CDR2 sequences are MNHEY and SVGAGI. This clonotype was seen ten or more times. Its antigen is still unknown. The chain is built from TRBV6-5 and TRBJ2-7; TRBD1 matches 7 bases. The source is an adult woman with stable Graves' hyperthyroidism. The sequencing input was peripheral blood. CDR3 nucleotide sequence: TGTGCCAGCAGTTACCCTGGGACAGTATCCTACGAGCAGTACTTC. Translated, it gives CASSYPGTVSYEQYF.